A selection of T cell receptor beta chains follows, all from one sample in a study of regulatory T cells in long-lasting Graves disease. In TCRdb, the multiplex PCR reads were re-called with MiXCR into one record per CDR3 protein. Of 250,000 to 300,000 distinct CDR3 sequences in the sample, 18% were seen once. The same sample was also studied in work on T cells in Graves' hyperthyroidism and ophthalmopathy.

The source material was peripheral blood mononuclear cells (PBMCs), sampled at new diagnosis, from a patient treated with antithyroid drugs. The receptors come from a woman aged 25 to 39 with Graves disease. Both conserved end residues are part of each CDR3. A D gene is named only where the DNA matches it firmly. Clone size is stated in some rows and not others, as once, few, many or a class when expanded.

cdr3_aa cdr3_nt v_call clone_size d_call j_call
CASSIGGTQETQYF TGTGCCAGCAGCATTGGCGGGACCCAAGAGACCCAGTACTTC TRBV12-3/TRBV12-4 few NA TRBJ2-5
CASRPTRGGGEETQYF TGTGCCAGCAGACCCACGAGAGGGGGTGGGGAAGAGACCCAGTACTTC TRBV11-2 many NA TRBJ2-5
CATRRGGAYQPQHF TGTGCCACCCGCCGGGGGGGGGCTTATCAGCCCCAGCATTTT TRBV15 NA NA TRBJ1-5
CASSVDPANTEAFF TGTGCCAGCAGCGTAGACCCAGCGAACACTGAAGCTTTCTTT TRBV9 many NA TRBJ1-1
CASSQDLETEQYF TGCGCCAGCAGCCAAGATTTAGAAACCGAGCAGTACTTC TRBV4-1 many NA TRBJ2-7
CAWSVWIEAFF TGTGCCTGGAGTGTATGGATTGAAGCTTTCTTT TRBV30 NA NA TRBJ1-1
CASSLHLDTEAFF TGTGCCAGCAGCCTCCATTTAGACACTGAAGCTTTCTTT TRBV11-3 NA NA TRBJ1-1
CASRLDRVNGGELFF TGCGCCAGCAGACTAGACAGGGTCAACGGCGGGGAGCTGTTTTTT TRBV5-1 many TRBD1 TRBJ2-2
CASSLDLRSLLSYEQYF TGTGCCAGCAGCTTAGATCTCCGGAGTCTCCTCTCCTACGAGCAGTACTTC TRBV11-2 many NA TRBJ2-7
CASSTSRTASTDTQYF TGTGCCAGTAGTACCTCAAGGACGGCTAGCACAGATACGCAGTATTTT TRBV19 NA NA TRBJ2-3
CASSLVGSRWFF TGTGCCAGCAGCTTAGTTGGCAGTAGATGGTTCTTC TRBV7-6 few NA TRBJ2-1
CASSTDRALGGYTF TGTGCCAGCAGCACGGACAGGGCCCTTGGTGGCTACACCTTC TRBV11-2 many TRBD1 TRBJ1-2
CASSGSTGGGEKLFF TGTGCCAGCAGCGGGTCGACAGGAGGAGGGGAAAAACTGTTTTTT TRBV5-5 many NA TRBJ1-4
CASTSGSTNEKLLF TGTGCCAGCACCTCCGGTTCAACTAATGAAAAACTGCTTTTT TRBV7-9 NA NA TRBJ1-4
CASGTGTLKAFF TGTGCCAGCGGGACAGGGACTCTTAAAGCTTTCTTT TRBV28 many TRBD1 TRBJ1-1
CASSPPGQGAGNTIYF TGTGCCAGCAGCCCACCTGGACAGGGGGCTGGAAACACCATATATTTT TRBV7-2 many TRBD1 TRBJ1-3
CASSQVNTEAFF TGTGCCAGCAGCCAGGTGAACACTGAAGCTTTCTTT TRBV3-1 many NA TRBJ1-1
CASSYGGVEAFF TGTGCCAGCAGTTACGGGGGGGTGGAAGCTTTCTTT TRBV6-5 many NA TRBJ1-1
CASQWSGDGVNTGELFF TGTGCCAGTCAATGGTCGGGGGATGGGGTAAACACCGGGGAGCTGTTTTTT TRBV12-3/TRBV12-4 NA NA TRBJ2-2
CSVPGFPDTQYF TGCAGCGTTCCGGGATTCCCAGATACGCAGTATTTT TRBV29-1 few NA TRBJ2-3
CASRPGQDYEQYF TGTGCCAGCCGTCCGGGACAGGACTACGAGCAGTACTTC TRBV18 many TRBD1 TRBJ2-7
CASSIYQGGRGELFF TGTGCCAGTAGTATATATCAGGGGGGGCGCGGGGAGCTGTTTTTT TRBV19 few NA TRBJ2-2
CATSGGSTDTQYF TGTGCCACCAGTGGAGGCAGCACAGATACGCAGTATTTT TRBV24-1 many NA TRBJ2-3
CASSTQGYGYTF TGTGCCAGCAGTACACAGGGCTATGGCTACACCTTC TRBV2 many NA TRBJ1-2
CASSPSTSGGVSYNEQFF TGTGCCAGCAGTCCCTCGACTAGCGGGGGGGTCTCCTACAATGAGCAGTTCTTC TRBV27 many TRBD2 TRBJ2-1
CASRSGQGLREAFF TGTGCCAGCAGGTCTGGGCAGGGACTTCGTGAAGCTTTCTTT TRBV3-1 many NA TRBJ1-1
CASSPGIAGGTDTQYF TGTGCCAGCAGCCCCGGGATAGCGGGGGGCACAGATACGCAGTATTTT TRBV12-3/TRBV12-4 many TRBD2 TRBJ2-3
CASSVSGGPSSYEQYF TGTGCCAGCAGTGTTAGCGGGGGCCCTAGCTCCTACGAGCAGTACTTC TRBV2 many TRBD2 TRBJ2-7
CASVGRNTGELFF TGTGCCAGCGTGGGTCGGAACACCGGGGAGCTGTTTTTT TRBV12-3/TRBV12-4 NA NA TRBJ2-2
CASSLFHTNGYTF TGTGCCAGCAGTTTATTTCATACCAATGGCTACACCTTC TRBV12-3/TRBV12-4 many NA TRBJ1-2
CASSQKPVGGLFF TGCGCCAGCAGCCAAAAACCGGTAGGGGGACTGTTTTTT TRBV4-1 few NA TRBJ1-4
CASSNLNIQYF TGTGCCAGTAGTAACCTAAACATTCAGTACTTC TRBV19 NA NA TRBJ2-4
CASNFAGNRNYGYTF TGTGCCAGCAACTTTGCGGGGAACCGTAACTATGGCTACACCTTC TRBV3-1 many NA TRBJ1-2
CSARVGTSGGNYNEQFF TGCAGTGCTAGAGTCGGGACTAGCGGGGGGAACTACAATGAGCAGTTCTTC TRBV20-1 NA TRBD2 TRBJ2-1
CASILGVLNTEAFF TGTGCCAGCATCCTTGGGGTTCTGAACACTGAAGCTTTCTTT TRBV12-3/TRBV12-4 many NA TRBJ1-1
CSAKSDRGSYWATEAFF TGCAGTGCTAAATCGGACAGGGGGAGTTACTGGGCCACTGAAGCTTTCTTT TRBV20-1 many TRBD1 TRBJ1-1
CASSDRDRGPYEQYF TGTGCCAGTAGTGACCGGGACAGAGGACCCTACGAGCAGTACTTC TRBV19 NA TRBD1 TRBJ2-7
CASSELGGNQPQHF TGTGCCAGCAGTGAACTAGGGGGTAATCAGCCCCAGCATTTT TRBV6-1 few NA TRBJ1-5
CASSITSGGYNEQFF TGTGCCAGCAGCATCACTAGCGGGGGATACAATGAGCAGTTCTTC TRBV7-2 many TRBD2 TRBJ2-1
CASSEDLGGRGTEAFF TGTGCCAGCAGTGAAGACCTTGGGGGGCGAGGCACTGAAGCTTTCTTT TRBV2 many NA TRBJ1-1
CASGLPGHRRNSNQPQHF TGTGCCAGCGGCCTACCGGGACACAGACGGAATAGCAATCAGCCCCAGCATTTT TRBV6-1 many NA TRBJ1-5
CASSLAPGAGQPQHF TGCGCCAGCAGCTTGGCCCCCGGGGCTGGACAGCCCCAGCATTTT TRBV5-1 few NA TRBJ1-5
CASSDSVLNSPLHF TGTGCCAGCAGTGACTCGGTTCTCAATTCACCCCTCCACTTT TRBV25-1 few NA TRBJ1-6
CASSHAGDWGNIQYF TGTGCCAGCAGTCACGCAGGGGATTGGGGGAACATTCAGTACTTC TRBV27 many NA TRBJ2-4
CASSLLEYSNQPQHF TGTGCCAGCAGTTTACTTGAATATAGCAATCAGCCCCAGCATTTT TRBV12-3/TRBV12-4 many NA TRBJ1-5
CSAPGGGTTEAFF TGCAGTGCTCCAGGGGGGGGGACCACTGAAGCTTTCTTT TRBV20-1 NA TRBD1 TRBJ1-1